The T cell receptor (beta chain) under discussion was sequenced for a study of shared clonotypes between healthy human individuals. Study summary: CD4 naive and memory got three plates each, CD8 naive two, CD8 memory one.

CDR3 length equals 18 residues. Trimming left V 5 bases short and J 1 base short, with 21 bases between. Germline V gene data show CDR1 as SEHNR and CDR2 as FQNEAQ (reference sequence). TCRdb keeps only in-frame clones here, not all; method: immunoSEQ multiplex PCR. Of about 710,000 clones listed, around 77% are singletons. This TCR derives from a woman in her 30s in good health. Sequencing was performed on memory CD4+ T cells sorted from blood. Subset meaning: CD45RA-negative fraction. The chain has TRBV7-9 and TRBJ2-4; D is undetermined. In nucleotides, the CDR3 is TGTGCCAGCAGCCCCCCGTTTTCCGGCCCAGTGGCCAAAAACATTCAGTACTTC. Its protein is CASSPPFSGPVAKNIQYF.